This passage covers 18 T cell receptor beta chains from one sample sequenced in a study of CD8 T cells in ankylosing spondylitis. Study observations and caveats: For ankylosing spondylitis blood, a TCR beta motif of fewer than 10 highly homologous variants appeared characteristic.

TCRdb ran MiXCR on the 5' RACE reads and lists one entry per CDR3 protein. The sample holds 700,000 or so distinct CDR3 sequences, around 17% seen once. The antigens of these receptors remain unknown. The sequenced sample was blood, either unsorted or a sorted T cell fraction (not recorded which). The receptors originated from a male donor with ankylosing spondylitis.

This clonotype has just a few counts. The V gene is TRBV7-9, the J gene TRBJ2-7; the D gene could be TRBD1 or TRBD2 (5 bases each). The V end was cut by 2 bases, the J end by 2 bases, with 16 bases between. Germline values: CDR1 SEHNR, CDR2 FQNEAQ (reference sequence). The CDR3 contains 16 residues. This CDR3 is CASSLTPGGGPYEQYF. The CDR3 nucleotides are TGTGCCAGCAGCTTAACCCCCGGTGGGGGACCCTACGAGCAGTACTTC.

This chain joins TRBV20-1 and TRBJ1-2; tentative D call: TRBD1 (6 bases). The V end was cut by 5 bases, the J end by 2 bases, with 15 bases between. Germline V CDR1 and CDR2: DFQATT, SNEGSKA (reference sequence). The CDR3 consists of 14 residues. The CDR3 loop reads CSAPSRGSNYGYTF. CDR3 DNA: TGCAGTGCTCCATCGAGGGGGTCGAACTATGGCTACACCTTC.

This clonotype showed up just a few times. The gene calls are TRBV12-3 or TRBV12-4 and TRBJ2-3, with D perhaps being TRBD1 or TRBD2 (5 bases each). CDR3 size: 15 residues. V was shortened by 5 bases and J by 4 bases, with 16 bases between the two germline ends. CDR3 DNA sequence: TGTGCCAGCAGTCCAGTTGGGGGTGTTGCAGATACGCAGTATTTT. This codes for CASSPVGGVADTQYF.

This clonotype has just a few counts. This chain joins TRBV5-1 and TRBJ2-5; the D is unclear. Trimming took off 0 bases at V and 2 bases at J, with 8 bases between the two ends. CDR1 and CDR2 (germline): SGHRS, YFSETQ. This CDR3 is built from 14 residues. The CDR3 DNA follows: TGCGCCAGCAGCTTGGACAGCGCTCAAGAGACCCAGTACTTC. It is translated as CASSLDSAQETQYF.

This clonotype was found a few times. J is TRBJ1-6 and V is TRBV28; no clear D gene. Deletions cut 5 bases from V and 3 bases from J, with 11 bases between. There are 15 residues in the CDR3. Germline V gives CDR1 MDHEN, CDR2 SYDVKM. CDR3 bases: TGTGCCAGCAGTGACGAACGAAGCTATAATTCACCCCTCCACTTT. It encodes CASSDERSYNSPLHF.

This clonotype turned up a few times. The CDR3 sequence is CASRTGETSTDTQYF. The CDR3 region has the DNA TGTGCCAGCAGGACAGGAGAGACTAGCACAGATACGCAGTATTTT. The chain recombines TRBV12-3 or TRBV12-4 with TRBJ2-3; TRBD1 might be the D (6 bases). V was pared by 6 bases and J by 0 bases, with 13 bases between. The CDR3 runs 15 residues.

This clonotype was detected many times. The V and J genes are TRBV2 and TRBJ1-2; maybe TRBD1 (5 bases). CDR3 length: 13 residues. The V gene lost 6 bases and the J gene lost 4 bases, with 12 bases spanning the gap. Germline V CDR1 and CDR2: SNHLY, FYNNEI. The CDR3 DNA follows: TGTGCCAGCAGATCCGACAGCCTCTATGGCTACACCTTC. Protein: CASRSDSLYGYTF.

The chain has TRBV28 and TRBJ1-2; D gene ambiguous. The CDR3 sequence is 13 residues long. From germline, CDR1 is MDHEN and CDR2 SYDVKM. Trimming removed 6 bases at V and 4 bases at J, with 12 bases between. CDR3 residues: CASRGFMTYGYTF. In DNA form, the CDR3 reads TGTGCCAGCAGGGGGTTTATGACCTATGGCTACACCTTC.

V is TRBV5-1 and J is TRBJ2-1; 8 bases are a match to TRBD2. Germline loops: CDR1 SGHRS, CDR2 YFSETQ. J gave up 3 bases and V 0 bases, and 2 bases lay outside the gene matches. This CDR3 region has 15 residues. CDR3 bases: TGCGCCAGCAGCTTGGTGGGACTAGTCTACAATGAGCAGTTCTTC. Residues: CASSLVGLVYNEQFF.

The gene calls are TRBV7-6 and TRBJ2-7; tentatively, D is TRBD1 or TRBD2 (5 bases each). V was trimmed by 5 bases and J by 2 bases, leaving 16 bases between them. Germline V gives CDR1 SGHVS, CDR2 FNYEAQ. The CDR3 contains 15 residues. In DNA, the CDR3 is TGTGCCAGCAGCCCCTCCGGGACGCCTCCCTACGAGCAGTACTTC. Its translation is CASSPSGTPPYEQYF.

The V and J genes are TRBV12-3 or TRBV12-4 and TRBJ1-4; tentative D call: TRBD1 (6 bases). V lost 5 bases, J lost 1 base, and 8 bases lay in between. This CDR3 comprises 14 residues. CDR3 protein: CASSPTGTNEKLFF. In nucleotides, the CDR3 is TGTGCCAGCAGTCCGACAGGAACTAATGAAAAACTGTTTTTT.

This clonotype showed up many times. The rearrangement joins TRBV12-3 or TRBV12-4 to TRBJ2-7; perhaps TRBD2 as D (6 bases). The CDR3 is made up of 13 amino acids. With 5 bases removed from V and 0 bases from J, the gap between germline ends came to 8 bases. Here the CDR3 DNA reads TGTGCCAGCAGTCAGGGACTCTCCTACGAGCAGTACTTC. Its protein is CASSQGLSYEQYF.

The rearrangement links TRBV12-3 or TRBV12-4 to TRBJ2-1; TRBD2 aligns across 10 bases. V dropped 3 bases and J dropped 5; count of bases not matched to a gene: 4. The CDR3 has 15 residues. CDR3 amino acids: CASSFLAGGDNEQFF. CDR3 DNA sequence: TGTGCCAGCAGTTTTTTAGCGGGGGGAGACAATGAGCAGTTCTTC.

This clonotype appeared a few times. The chain employs TRBV20-1 and TRBJ2-1, with D maybe TRBD2 (6 bases). Trimming removed 5 bases from V and 4 bases from J, with 18 bases in between. The CDR3 consists of 15 residues. Germline V gene lookup returns CDR1 DFQATT and CDR2 SNEGSKA (reference sequence). DNA of the CDR3: TGCAGTGCTCCTGGTGGCGGGGCGGATTACAATGAGCAGTTCTTC. It codes for CSAPGGGADYNEQFF.

V usage is TRBV28 and J usage is TRBJ2-1; the D call may be TRBD1 or TRBD2 (5 bases each). The germline gives CDR1 MDHEN, CDR2 SYDVKM. The CDR3 totals 15 residues. Trimming cost V 4 bases and J 0 bases, with 10 bases left between them. The CDR3 coding sequence is TGTGCCAGCAGTTGGGACGGAGGCTCCTACAATGAGCAGTTCTTC. Residues: CASSWDGGSYNEQFF.

This clonotype showed up just a few times. This chain uses TRBV11-2 with TRBJ1-2, with TRBD1 as a possible D gene (5 bases). CDR3 length: 17 residues. V was pared by 0 bases and J by 2 bases, with 16 bases between. Per the germline V gene, CDR1 is SGHAT and CDR2 is FQNNGV. DNA of the CDR3: TGTGCCAGCAGCTTAGAAGGGGCGGGGGTTGGGAACTATGGCTACACCTTC. Translation gives CASSLEGAGVGNYGYTF.

This clonotype has a count of ten or more. J is TRBJ2-2 and V is TRBV7-8, with TRBD1 matching 10 bases. Trimming took 6 bases from V and 3 from J; bases not matched to a gene: 4. The CDR3 spans 15 residues. Germline V CDR1 and CDR2: SGHVS, FQNEAQ. In DNA form, the CDR3 reads TGTGCCAGCAGGTCCGGGACAGGGGACACCGGGGAGCTGTTTTTT. Amino acid sequence: CASRSGTGDTGELFF.

The chain employs TRBV19 and TRBJ1-1, with 11 bases identical to TRBD1. V was pared by 7 bases and J by 2 bases, with 6 bases of the junction left unmatched. CDR1 is LNHDA, CDR2 SQIVND, per germline (reference sequence). The CDR3 extends over 15 amino acids. CDR3 in DNA: TGTGCCAGTAACCTCGGACAGGGGGCAAACACTGAAGCTTTCTTT. Its translation is CASNLGQGANTEAFF.